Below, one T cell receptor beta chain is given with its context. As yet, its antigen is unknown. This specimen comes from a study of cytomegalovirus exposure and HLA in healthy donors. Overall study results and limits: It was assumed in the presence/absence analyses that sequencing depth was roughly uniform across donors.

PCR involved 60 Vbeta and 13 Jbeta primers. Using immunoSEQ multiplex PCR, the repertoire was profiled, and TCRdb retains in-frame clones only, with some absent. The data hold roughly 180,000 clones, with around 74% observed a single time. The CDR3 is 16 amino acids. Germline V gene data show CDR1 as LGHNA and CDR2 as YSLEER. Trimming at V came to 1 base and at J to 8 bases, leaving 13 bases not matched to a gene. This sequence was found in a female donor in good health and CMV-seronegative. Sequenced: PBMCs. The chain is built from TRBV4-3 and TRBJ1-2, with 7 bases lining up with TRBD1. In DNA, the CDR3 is TGCGCCAGCAGCCAAGGGCGAACAGGGGTGTCGGAAGGCTACACCTTC. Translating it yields CASSQGRTGVSEGYTF.